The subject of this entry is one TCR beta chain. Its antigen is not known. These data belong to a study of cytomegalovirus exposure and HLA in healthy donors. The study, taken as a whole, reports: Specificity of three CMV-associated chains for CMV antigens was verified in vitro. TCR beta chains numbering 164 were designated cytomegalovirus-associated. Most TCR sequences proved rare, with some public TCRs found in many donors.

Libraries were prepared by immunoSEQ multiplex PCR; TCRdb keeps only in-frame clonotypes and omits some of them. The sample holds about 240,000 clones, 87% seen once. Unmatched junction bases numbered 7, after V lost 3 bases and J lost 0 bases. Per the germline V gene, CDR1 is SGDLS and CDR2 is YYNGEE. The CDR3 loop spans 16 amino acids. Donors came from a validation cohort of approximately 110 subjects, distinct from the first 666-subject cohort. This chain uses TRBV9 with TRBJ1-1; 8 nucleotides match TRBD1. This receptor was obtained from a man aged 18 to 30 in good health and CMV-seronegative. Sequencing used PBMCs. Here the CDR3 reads CASSAMGGQVNTEAFF. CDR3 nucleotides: TGTGCCAGCAGCGCAATGGGGGGACAGGTGAACACTGAAGCTTTCTTT. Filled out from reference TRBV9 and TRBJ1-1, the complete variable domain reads DSGVTQTPKHLITATGQRVTLRCSPRSGDLSVYWYQQSLDQGLQFLIQYYNGEERAKGNILERFSAQQFPDLHSELNLSSLELGDSALYFCASSAMGGQVNTEAFFGQGTRLTVV.